What follows are 32 T cell receptor beta chains derived from one specimen sequenced in a study of T cell clonality in common variable immunodeficiency. No antigens are known for them. Clones were read by immunoSEQ multiplex PCR, and TCRdb kept only the in-frame ones, dropping some. This repertoire holds approximately 30,000 clones, and none appear only once. General observations from the study: Reportedly, TCR beta sequences from common variable immunodeficiency showed fewer deletions and N-nucleotide insertions.

The sample consisted of peripheral blood mononuclear cells. These receptors were obtained from a human donor with common variable immunodeficiency.

In this sample, this clone turned up a few times. The read terminates 3 residues before the CDR3 end, so the remaining end is supplied by the germline J gene. The V call is TRBV2, the J call TRBJ2-7; the D gene is possibly TRBD1 (5 bases). CDR3 size: 13 residues. V lost 9 bases and J lost 3, with 15 bases in between. The germline V gene has CDR1 SNHLY and CDR2 FYNNEI. CDR3 sequence: CASQEDTLYEQYF. The part of the CDR3 DNA that was read is TGTGCCAGTCAAGAGGACACTCTCTACGAG.

Concerning this clone: The read halts 3 residues ahead of the CDR3 end, with the missing end drawn from the germline J gene. The chain couples TRBV7-2 to TRBJ1-1; D might be TRBD1 (6 bases). Trimming stripped 7 bases from V and 6 bases from J, with 18 bases between. CDR1 and CDR2 from the germline V gene are SGHTA and FQGNSA. CDR3 length equals 14 residues. CDR3 region: CASTPQGIEAEAFF. Incomplete CDR3 DNA: TGTGCCAGCACCCCACAGGGAATAGAAGCTGAA.

As concerns this clone: Coverage ceases 3 residues before the CDR3 finishes, and the germline J gene fills in the end. Distinct nucleotide sequences in the sample also encode this CDR3. The rearrangement links TRBV6-1 to TRBJ2-1; D is possibly TRBD1 (5 bases). This CDR3 region has 12 residues. The V end was cut by 3 bases, the J end by 9 bases, with 9 bases between. Germline values: CDR1 MNHNS, CDR2 SASEGT. CDR3 loop: CASSDRVGEQFF. The sequenced part of the CDR3 DNA is TGTGCCAGCAGTGACAGGGTGGGTGAG.

This clone was found a few times. The observed sequence ends 3 residues before the CDR3 terminus, with the missing tail filled in from the germline J gene. The V call is TRBV19, the J call TRBJ1-5; D uncertain. Germline V gene data show CDR1 as LNHDA and CDR2 as SQIVND (reference sequence). This CDR3 is built from 14 residues. V was pared by 3 bases and J by 0 bases, with 6 bases between. The CDR3 DNA, read in part, is TGTGCCAGTAGTATTCAGGATAGCAATCAGCCC. Translating it yields CASSIQDSNQP. The complete CDR3 protein is CASSIQDSNQPQHF.

There are a few counts of this clone. The sequenced fragment ends 3 residues before the CDR3 boundary, so the rest is inferred from the germline J gene. The sample holds other DNA sequences that translate to the same CDR3. This chain links TRBV10-2 with TRBJ1-1; perhaps TRBD1 as D (5 bases). With 0 bases removed from V and 5 bases from J, the gap between germline ends came to 13 bases. The CDR3 has 15 residues. Germline lookup yields CDR1 WSHSY and CDR2 SAAADI. CDR3 sequence: CASSESGTGGTEAFF. The CDR3 bases that were read are TGCGCCAGCAGTGAGTCAGGGACCGGGGGAACTGAA.

This clone was found many times. The read terminates 3 residues ahead of where the CDR3 ends, so the germline J gene completes it. This rearrangement joins TRBV27 to TRBJ2-1; D may be TRBD1 (6 bases). Germline V gene sequence: CDR1 MNHEY, CDR2 SMNVEV (reference sequence). There are 17 residues in the CDR3. Trimming removed 4 bases from V and 0 bases from J, with 16 bases in between. The sequenced part of the CDR3 DNA is TGTGCCAGCAGTTCCCCTGACAGGCCGAGCTCCTACAATGAG. Translation: CASSSPDRPSSYNE. The full CDR3 is CASSSPDRPSSYNEQFF.

This clone was picked up many times. The read stops 3 residues short of the end of the CDR3; the missing end is completed from the germline J gene. The genes are TRBV5-4 and TRBJ1-1; D gene ambiguous. Trimming cost V 0 bases and J 2 bases, with 8 bases left between them. CDR3 length equals 14 residues. CDR1 SGHNT and CDR2 YYREEE come from the germline V gene (reference sequence). The CDR3 sequence: CASSLGQSNTEAFF. Partial CDR3 DNA: TGTGCCAGCAGCTTGGGGCAGTCTAACACTGAA.

This clone came up a few times. From the germline J gene comes the end of the CDR3, since the read stops 3 residues before it. The J gene is TRBJ1-6, the V gene TRBV6-2 or TRBV6-3; possibly TRBD1 for D (6 bases). From germline, CDR1 is MNHEY and CDR2 SVGEGT. This CDR3 is built from 15 residues. V was pared by 2 bases and J by 10 bases, with 15 bases between. The sequenced CDR3 bases are TGTGCCAGCAGTTACAACGGCAGGGGTAAGTCACCC. Encoded protein: CASSYNGRGKSP. The entire CDR3 protein reads CASSYNGRGKSPLHF.

This clone was counted between two and nine times. The CDR3 is cut off 3 residues early in the read; its end comes from the germline J gene. V and J are TRBV18 and TRBJ2-3; TRBD1 is a possible D gene (6 bases). CDR3 length: 17 residues. Germline lookup yields CDR1 KGHSH and CDR2 LQKENI. Trimming pared 2 bases from V and 2 bases from J, leaving 17 bases between. CDR3 sequence: CASSPNAIGGITDTQYF. The covered CDR3 bases are TGTGCCAGCTCACCAAATGCCATTGGGGGCATCACAGATACG. Looking up the rest from reference TRBV18 and TRBJ2-3 gives the full variable domain: NAGVMQNPRHLVRRRGQEARLRCSPMKGHSHVYWYRQLPEEGLKFMVYLQKENIIDESGMPKERFSAEFPKEGPSILRIQQVVRGDSAAYFCASSPNAIGGITDTQYFGPGTRLTVL.

In its sample, this clone was seen many times. CDR3: CASSLDGTAGNTIYF. CDR3 DNA (partial): TGCGCCAGCAGCTTGGATGGGACAGCTGGAAACACC. The rearrangement joins TRBV5-1 to TRBJ1-3; 7 bases fit TRBD1. The CDR3 end falls 3 residues outside the read, so it is completed with the germline J gene. Germline V gene sequence: CDR1 SGHRS, CDR2 YFSETQ. This CDR3 spans 15 amino acids. V was pared by 0 bases and J by 2 bases, with 2 bases of the junction left unmatched.

This clone was counted ten times or more. The read comes to an end 3 residues before the CDR3 does, leaving the germline J gene to fill in the end. The gene calls are TRBV5-6 and TRBJ1-2; the D gene is possibly TRBD1 (6 bases). This CDR3 region has 14 residues. The germline V and J ends were trimmed by 2 bases and 2 bases, with 10 bases remaining between them. Germline-derived CDR1 and CDR2 are SGHDT and YYEEEE. CDR3 bases read: TGTGCCAGCAGCTTTGGGACACTCAACTATGGC. Translation gives CASSFGTLNYG. The full-length CDR3 reads as CASSFGTLNYGYTF.

Comments on this clone: The read ends 3 residues before the CDR3 terminus; that terminus is restored from the germline J gene. The rearrangement links TRBV18 to TRBJ1-4; maybe TRBD1 (6 bases). There are 14 residues in the CDR3. Between the trimmed V and J ends, which lost 4 bases and 4 bases, there was a span of 10 bases. Germline CDR1 is KGHSH and CDR2 is LQKENI. The CDR3 here is CASSRTVSNEKLFF. The sequenced part of the CDR3 DNA is TGTGCCAGCTCACGGACAGTTAGTAATGAAAAA.

There are many counts of this clone. The sequenced fragment ends 3 residues before the CDR3 boundary, so the rest is inferred from the germline J gene. The rearrangement links TRBV7-9 to TRBJ2-5; D is ambiguous. The V gene lost 2 bases and the J gene lost 1 base, with 8 bases spanning the gap. The CDR3 loop spans 14 amino acids. Per the germline V gene, CDR1 is SEHNR and CDR2 is FQNEAQ (reference sequence). The covered CDR3 bases are TGTGCCAGCAGCTTAAGGTCAGGCCAAGAGACC. Encoded protein: CASSLRSGQET. The CDR3 as a whole reads CASSLRSGQETQYF.

Only a few counts were recorded for this clone. The CDR3 DNA, read in part, is TGTGCCAGCTCACAAGTACAGGGGGCGACTGAA. Translated, it gives CASSQVQGATE. The entire CDR3 is CASSQVQGATEAFF. This chain joins TRBV18 and TRBJ1-1; the match to TRBD1 covers 9 bases. The read gets to within 3 residues of the CDR3 end, and the germline J gene fills in the rest. This CDR3 is 14 amino acids long. V was clipped by 4 bases and J by 5 bases; unmatched bases: 5. The germline V gene has CDR1 KGHSH and CDR2 LQKENI.

About this clone: The read is 3 residues too short to cover the CDR3 end, so that end is filled in from the germline J gene. The chain couples TRBV7-9 to TRBJ2-3; TRBD1 might be the D (6 bases). Looked up from germline, CDR1 is SEHNR and CDR2 is FQNEAQ (reference sequence). With 2 bases removed from V and 1 base from J, the gap between germline ends came to 10 bases. The CDR3 has 15 residues. Partial CDR3 DNA: TGTGCCAGCAGCTTATGGTCAGGGGGCACAGATACG. This translates into CASSLWSGGTDT. The CDR3 as a whole reads CASSLWSGGTDTQYF.

Of note for this clone: The CDR3 extends 3 residues past the end of the read, so its final part is completed from the germline J gene. V usage is TRBV7-2 and J usage is TRBJ1-5, with 7 bases that match TRBD1. The CDR3 is 13 residues long. Germline values: CDR1 SGHTA, CDR2 FQGNSA. Trimming cost V 4 bases and J 7 bases; bases outside gene matches: 4. CDR3 amino acids: CASSSWTGQPQHF. The CDR3 bases that were read are TGTGCCAGCAGCTCCTGGACAGGACAGCCC.

This clone showed up many times. The DNA ends 3 residues before the CDR3 does, and the rest of the CDR3 is filled in from the germline J gene. V gene TRBV2 combines with J gene TRBJ2-7, with 9 bases that match TRBD2. This CDR3 comprises 16 residues. Germline V gene lookup returns CDR1 SNHLY and CDR2 FYNNEI. The V and J ends lost 4 bases and 2 bases, in that order; junction bases with no gene match: 9. The CDR3 reads CASSVLSGGLPYEQYF. The CDR3 DNA, read in part, is TGTGCCAGCAGTGTGCTTAGCGGGGGCCTTCCCTACGAG.

Of note for this clone: The read ends 3 residues early relative to the CDR3; the germline J gene fills the gap. The chain combines TRBV7-6 with TRBJ2-3; 13 bases agree with TRBD2. Germline V gene sequence: CDR1 SGHVS, CDR2 FNYEAQ. The junction had 2 bases not matched to a gene; V was cut back by 4 bases and J by 4 bases. CDR3 length: 15 amino acids. The CDR3 loop is CASSWTSGGPDTQYF. The sequenced part of the CDR3 DNA is TGTGCCAGCAGCTGGACTAGCGGGGGCCCAGATACG.

In its sample, this clone was seen many times. Read coverage stops 3 residues before the CDR3 terminus; the germline J gene supplies the remainder. The V call is TRBV29-1, the J call TRBJ1-3; D possibly corresponds to TRBD1 (6 bases). Germline CDR1 is SQVTM and CDR2 is ANQGSEA. The V end was cut by 6 bases, the J end by 0 bases, with 12 bases between. This CDR3 has 14 amino acids. CDR3 region: CSVPQGSSGNTIYF. The sequenced CDR3 bases are TGCAGCGTCCCACAGGGTAGCTCTGGAAACACC.

In its sample, this clone was seen many times. The CDR3 goes on 3 residues after the read ends, and that part is filled in from the germline J gene. The chain couples TRBV5-6 to TRBJ2-5, with no clear D. V gave up 1 base and J gave up 5 bases, with 9 bases separating them. Germline assignment: CDR1 SGHDT and CDR2 YYEEEE. The CDR3 covers 13 residues. The CDR3 DNA, read in part, is TGTGCCAGCAGCTTGATCAGTCAGGAGACC. As protein: CASSLISQET. The whole CDR3 region reads CASSLISQETQYF.

About this clone itself: The read finishes 3 residues shy of the CDR3 end, and the germline J gene is used to complete it. This chain connects TRBV19 to TRBJ2-7; 9 bases line up with TRBD1. The V segment lost 6 bases and the J segment 0 bases; nucleotides outside the gene matches: 3. CDR1 LNHDA and CDR2 SQIVND come from the germline V gene (reference sequence). CDR3 length equals 14 residues. The CDR3 loop is CASSTGGYSYEQYF. CDR3 DNA (partial): TGTGCCAGTAGCACAGGGGGCTACTCCTACGAG. The complete variable domain, with remaining parts taken from reference TRBV19 and TRBJ2-7, reads DGGITQSPKYLFRKEGQNVTLSCEQNLNHDAMYWYRQDPGQGLRLIYYSQIVNDFQKGDIAEGYSVSREKKESFPLTVTSAQKNPTAFYLCASSTGGYSYEQYFGPGTRLTVT.

This clone was observed at least ten times. The CDR3 end is not reached by the read, which stops 3 residues before it; the germline J gene fills it in. The V and J genes are TRBV19 and TRBJ1-6; maybe TRBD1 (6 bases). The CDR3 has 15 amino acids. V was trimmed by 3 bases and J by 7 bases, leaving 13 bases between them. Germline V gives CDR1 LNHDA, CDR2 SQIVND (reference sequence). CDR3: CASSMGGRPNSPLHF. The covered CDR3 bases are TGTGCCAGTAGTATGGGGGGGCGGCCAAATTCACCC. Full variable domain (outside the CDR3, taken from reference TRBV19 and TRBJ1-6): DGGITQSPKYLFRKEGQNVTLSCEQNLNHDAMYWYRQDPGQGLRLIYYSQIVNDFQKGDIAEGYSVSREKKESFPLTVTSAQKNPTAFYLCASSMGGRPNSPLHFGNGTRLTVT.

This clone was seen many times. The missing CDR3 end, 3 residues past where the read stops, is filled in from the germline J gene. The chain recombines TRBV10-3 with TRBJ2-6, with TRBD1 matching 12 bases. V shed 8 bases and J 4 bases; nucleotides not matched to a gene: 12. The CDR3 loop spans 18 amino acids. Germline V gives CDR1 ENHRY, CDR2 SYGVKD. The DNA read from the CDR3 is TGTGCCATCTCGTTCGCCTGGGACAGGGGGCGCGGGGCCAACGTC. This encodes CAISFAWDRGRGANV. The full CDR3 protein is CAISFAWDRGRGANVLTF.

With regard to this clone: The observed sequence ends 3 residues before the CDR3 terminus, with the missing tail filled in from the germline J gene. The chain uses TRBV6-2 or TRBV6-3 and TRBJ1-1, with D unclear. The length of the CDR3 is 12 residues. Looked up from germline, CDR1 is MNHEY and CDR2 is SVGEGT. Trimming cost V 2 bases and J 5 bases, with 6 bases left between them. The sequenced CDR3 bases are TGTGCCAGCAGTTACCTGAGGACTGAA. Translating gives CASSYLRTE. Given in full, the CDR3 is CASSYLRTEAFF.

Notes on this clone: The CDR3 is cut off 3 residues early in the read; its end comes from the germline J gene. The gene calls are TRBV18 and TRBJ2-2; weak D call: TRBD1 (6 bases). The CDR3 contains 16 residues. Germline V gives CDR1 KGHSH, CDR2 LQKENI. The V gene lost 3 bases and the J gene lost 3 bases, with 14 bases spanning the gap. CDR3 DNA, as far as it was read: TGTGCCAGCTCACCTCAACTGGGGGCCTACACCGGGGAG. As protein: CASSPQLGAYTGE. The entire CDR3 reads CASSPQLGAYTGELFF.

This clone was seen ten or more times. The read ends 3 residues before the CDR3 terminus; that terminus is restored from the germline J gene. This same CDR3 is encoded by further DNA sequences in the sample. The V call is TRBV19, the J call TRBJ1-1; 8 nucleotides agree with TRBD1. The CDR3 has 11 residues. Germline V gene lookup returns CDR1 LNHDA and CDR2 SQIVND (reference sequence). The CDR3 sequence is CATTGGTEAFF. The CDR3 DNA, read in part, is TGTGCCACCACAGGGGGGACGGAA.

CDR3 amino acids: CASSGGLQYNEQFF. The sequenced part of the CDR3 DNA is TGTGCCAGCAGCGGGGGACTTCAGTACAATGAG. J is TRBJ2-1 and V is TRBV7-3, with a weak D call TRBD2 (6 bases). With the read ending 3 residues before the CDR3 end, the germline J gene is used to fill in that end. CDR1 is SGHTA and CDR2 is FQGTGA in the germline V gene. V gave up 5 bases and J gave up 4 bases, with 12 bases separating them. The CDR3 sequence is 14 residues long.

This clone turned up a few times. The read stops 3 residues short of the end of the CDR3; the missing end is completed from the germline J gene. Other DNA sequences in this sample translate to the same CDR3. The V and J genes are TRBV18 and TRBJ1-2; TRBD1 aligns across 7 bases. CDR1 and CDR2 (germline): KGHSH, LQKENI. The CDR3 loop spans 17 amino acids. CDR3: CASSPALYFDRAGGYTF. The DNA read from the CDR3 is TGTGCCAGCTCACCTGCCCTCTATTTTGACAGGGCGGGCGGC.

Worth noting for this clone: The read falls 3 residues short of the CDR3 end, and the missing part is taken from the germline J gene. The genes are TRBV19 and TRBJ1-5; D possibly corresponds to TRBD1 (5 bases). CDR1 is LNHDA, CDR2 SQIVND, per germline (reference sequence). CDR3 length: 17 residues. V was trimmed by 5 bases and J by 0 bases, leaving 17 bases between them. The CDR3 region is CASSSKEQAYSNQPQHF. The part of the CDR3 DNA that was read is TGTGCCAGTAGTTCCAAGGAACAGGCCTATAGCAATCAGCCC.

This clone was counted a few times. The observed sequence ends 3 residues before the CDR3 terminus, with the missing tail filled in from the germline J gene. This chain connects TRBV7-2 to TRBJ2-5; possible D gene TRBD1, 6 bases. Germline V gives CDR1 SGHTA, CDR2 FQGNSA. Trimming shortened V by 6 bases and J by 3 bases, and 11 bases separated the two germline ends. This CDR3 has 13 residues. CDR3 region: CASSSGQKETQYF. The DNA read from the CDR3 is TGTGCCAGCAGTTCTGGACAGAAAGAGACC. The full variable domain, its missing parts supplied by reference TRBV7-2 and TRBJ2-5, is GAGVSQSPSNKVTEKGKDVELRCDPISGHTALYWYRQSLGQGLEFLIYFQGNSAPDKSGLPSDRFSAERTGGSVSTLTIQRTQQEDSAVYLCASSSGQKETQYFGPGTRLLVL.

A word on this clone: The read is 3 residues too short to cover the CDR3 end, so that end is filled in from the germline J gene. The genes are TRBV6-4 and TRBJ2-1; 9 bases are shared with TRBD2. CDR1 and CDR2 from the germline V gene are MRHNA and SNTAGT. The CDR3 has 14 amino acids. With V trimmed by 6 bases and J by 5 bases, 5 bases remained unmatched. The CDR3 DNA, read in part, is TGTGCCAGCAGAGCGGGGGGCCTGAACAATGAG. It encodes CASRAGGLNNE. The CDR3 reads in full as CASRAGGLNNEQFF.

There are many counts of this clone. The read comes to an end 3 residues before the CDR3 does, leaving the germline J gene to fill in the end. V usage is TRBV30 and J usage is TRBJ1-1, with 7 bases aligning to TRBD1. Looked up from germline, CDR1 is GTSNPN and CDR2 is SVGIG (reference sequence). The CDR3 runs 15 residues. The CDR3 region is CAWSVVGTASQWAFF. Incomplete CDR3 DNA: TGTGCCTGGAGTGTGGTCGGGACAGCCAGTCAATGG. Variable domain in full (rest from reference TRBV30 and TRBJ1-1): SQTIHQWPATLVQPVGSPLSLECTVEGTSNPNLYWYRQAAGRGLQLLFYSVGIGQISSEVPQNLSASRPQDRQFILSSKKLLLSDSGFYLCAWSVVGTASQWAFFGQGTRLTVV.